The clone carrying this TCR beta chain was recorded at least ten times. Its specificity is unknown. Diagnoses rested on clinical symptoms, serum thyroxine and TRAb, thyroid ultrasound and orbital computed tomography. From more than 9 ml of fresh peripheral blood, PBMCs were isolated. The CDR3 consists of 16 residues. V gave up 6 bases and J gave up 6 bases, with 22 bases separating them. The sample comes from a study of T cells in Graves' hyperthyroidism and ophthalmopathy. For the study at large: Initial diagnosis, before any treatment, was when peripheral blood was collected.

Amplification targeted TCR beta CDR3 regions from RNA transcripts. During a first-round RT-PCR of the TCR CDR3, the HTBI primer set was used. TCRdb redid the calling of the multiplex PCR reads with MiXCR, one entry per CDR3 protein. The table has around 300,000 distinct CDR3 sequences, roughly 13% seen once. General observations from the study: Blood shared most expanded thyroid clonotypes above 0.001.

The chain joins TRBV12-3 or TRBV12-4 to TRBJ2-3, with D maybe TRBD2 (6 bases). The specimen was blood. The clonotype originates from a woman in her forties with Graves' hyperthyroidism. The CDR3 nucleotides read TGTGCCAGCAGACCGGTGGGCGGGACCCGCGAGGATACGCAGTATTTT. Translating gives CASRPVGGTREDTQYF.